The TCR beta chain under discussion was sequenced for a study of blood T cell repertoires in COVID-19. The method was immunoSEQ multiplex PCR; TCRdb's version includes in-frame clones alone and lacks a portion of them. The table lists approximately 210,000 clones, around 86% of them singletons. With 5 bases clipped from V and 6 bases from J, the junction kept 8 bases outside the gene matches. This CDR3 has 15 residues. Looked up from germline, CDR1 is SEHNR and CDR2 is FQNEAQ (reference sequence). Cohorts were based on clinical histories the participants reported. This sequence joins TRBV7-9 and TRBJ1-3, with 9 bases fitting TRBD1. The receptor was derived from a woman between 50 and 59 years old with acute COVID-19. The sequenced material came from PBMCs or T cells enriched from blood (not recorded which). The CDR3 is CASSVGQGFENTIYF. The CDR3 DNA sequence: TGTGCCAGCAGCGTGGGACAGGGTTTCGAAAACACCATATATTTT.